A selection of T cell receptor beta chains follows, all from one sample in a study of T cell changes during pregnancy in multiple sclerosis. Measured with immunoSEQ multiplex PCR; TCRdb has only the in-frame clones, and not every one. This sample has 70,000 to 95,000 clones, with around 92% found just once. Specimen: peripheral blood, collected in the third trimester of pregnancy. These receptors were taken from a female donor with multiple sclerosis, enrolled in a pregnancy study. Each CDR3 is given with its conserved first and last residue. Each record gives: clone size, J gene, V gene, D gene, CDR3 protein, CDR3 DNA. D genes are given only for firm matches. Clone size is given for some rows only: seen once, a few or many times, or a class if the clone is expanded.

size: NA
J: TRBJ1-5
V: TRBV2
D: TRBD1
CDR3: CASRGNRDRGDQPQHF
DNA: TGTGCCAGCAGGGGGAACCGGGACAGGGGAGATCAGCCCCAGCATTTT

size: NA
J: TRBJ2-1
V: TRBV11-2
D: NA
CDR3: CASSPGSRGYNEQFF
DNA: TGTGCCAGCAGCCCCGGGTCCAGGGGATACAATGAGCAGTTCTTC

size: NA
J: TRBJ2-5
V: TRBV4-1
D: NA
CDR3: CASSHPSAGGRKTQYF
DNA: TGCGCCAGCAGCCATCCCTCGGCCGGGGGTCGAAAGACCCAGTACTTC

size: NA
J: TRBJ1-1
V: TRBV30
D: NA
CDR3: CAWSPPRVNTEAFF
DNA: TGTGCCTGGAGCCCACCACGGGTTAACACTGAAGCTTTCTTT

size: once
J: TRBJ2-2
V: TRBV6-5
D: TRBD2
CDR3: CASCTGTSITGELFF
DNA: TGTGCCAGCTGCACCGGGACTAGCATCACCGGGGAGCTGTTTTTT

size: NA
J: TRBJ2-1
V: TRBV27
D: NA
CDR3: CASSSPGRNEQFF
DNA: TGTGCCAGCAGTTCACCAGGCCGCAATGAGCAGTTCTTC

size: NA
J: TRBJ1-4
V: TRBV9
D: NA
CDR3: CASSVGLSEKLFF
DNA: TGTGCCAGCAGCGTAGGTTTGAGTGAAAAACTGTTTTTT

size: NA
J: TRBJ2-1
V: TRBV4-3
D: NA
CDR3: CASSQTRNNEQFF
DNA: TGCGCCAGCAGCCAAACAAGAAACAATGAGCAGTTCTTC

size: NA
J: TRBJ2-7
V: TRBV10-2
D: NA
CDR3: CASSENRAYEQYF
DNA: TGCGCCAGCAGTGAGAACAGGGCTTACGAGCAGTACTTC

size: NA
J: TRBJ2-3
V: TRBV4-1
D: TRBD2
CDR3: CATSGGSTDTQYF
DNA: TGCGCCACTAGCGGGGGAAGCACAGATACGCAGTATTTT

size: NA
J: TRBJ2-1
V: TRBV27
D: TRBD2
CDR3: CASSLPPSGSGGEQFF
DNA: TGTGCCAGCAGTTTACCCCCAAGCGGGAGCGGGGGAGAGCAGTTCTTC

size: once
J: TRBJ2-6
V: TRBV19
D: NA
CDR3: CASDTGANVLTF
DNA: TGTGCCAGTGACACTGGGGCCAACGTCCTGACTTTC

size: NA
J: TRBJ1-1
V: TRBV19
D: NA
CDR3: CASSIRGQGGATEAFF
DNA: TGTGCCAGTAGTATAAGAGGCCAGGGAGGGGCCACTGAAGCTTTCTTT

size: NA
J: TRBJ2-3
V: TRBV28
D: NA
CDR3: CASSPRVLAGLWDTQYF
DNA: TGTGCCAGCAGTCCACGTGTTCTAGCCGGCTTATGGGATACGCAGTATTTT

size: NA
J: TRBJ1-1
V: TRBV18
D: NA
CDR3: CASSPLDSPNTEAFF
DNA: TGTGCCAGCTCACCATTAGACAGCCCTAACACTGAAGCTTTCTTT

size: NA
J: TRBJ2-7
V: TRBV4-1
D: NA
CDR3: CASSQDYSPSSYEQYF
DNA: TGCGCCAGCAGCCAAGATTACAGCCCCAGCTCCTACGAGCAGTACTTC

size: NA
J: TRBJ1-2
V: TRBV29-1
D: TRBD1
CDR3: CSVEVGGYGYTF
DNA: TGCAGCGTTGAAGTAGGGGGCTACGGCTACACCTTC

size: NA
J: TRBJ2-1
V: TRBV28
D: NA
CDR3: CASSTGERSYNEQFF
DNA: TGTGCCAGCAGTACGGGAGAGCGCTCCTACAATGAGCAGTTCTTC

size: NA
J: TRBJ2-2
V: TRBV30
D: NA
CDR3: CAWTSELGPNTGELFF
DNA: TGTGCCTGGACCAGCGAACTAGGACCGAACACCGGGGAGCTGTTTTTT

size: NA
J: TRBJ1-2
V: TRBV6-5
D: TRBD1
CDR3: CASSLTGDYGYTF
DNA: TGTGCCAGCAGTTTGACAGGGGACTACGGCTACACCTTC

size: NA
J: TRBJ1-1
V: TRBV7-2
D: NA
CDR3: CASTGGRPNTEAFF
DNA: TGTGCCAGCACCGGGGGACGCCCGAACACTGAAGCTTTCTTT

size: NA
J: TRBJ2-1
V: TRBV29-1
D: TRBD2
CDR3: CSVLAGVLNEQFF
DNA: TGCAGCGTTCTAGCGGGCGTCCTTAATGAGCAGTTCTTC

size: NA
J: TRBJ1-1
V: TRBV5-1
D: TRBD1
CDR3: CASSQPTGLNTEAFF
DNA: TGCGCCAGCAGTCAACCGACAGGGTTGAACACTGAAGCTTTCTTT

size: NA
J: TRBJ2-7
V: TRBV10-3
D: NA
CDR3: CAIRDGAYEQYF
DNA: TGTGCCATCAGGGACGGGGCCTACGAGCAGTACTTC